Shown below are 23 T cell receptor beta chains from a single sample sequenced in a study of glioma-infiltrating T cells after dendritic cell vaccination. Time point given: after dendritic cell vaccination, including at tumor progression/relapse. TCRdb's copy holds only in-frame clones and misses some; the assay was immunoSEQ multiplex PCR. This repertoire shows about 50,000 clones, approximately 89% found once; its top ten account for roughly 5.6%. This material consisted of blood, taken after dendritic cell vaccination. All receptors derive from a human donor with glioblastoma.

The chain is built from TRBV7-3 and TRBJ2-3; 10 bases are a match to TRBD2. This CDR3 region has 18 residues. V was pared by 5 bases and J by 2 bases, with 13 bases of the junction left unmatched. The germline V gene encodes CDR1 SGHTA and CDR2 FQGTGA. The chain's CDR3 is CASSLGASGSIYTDTQYF. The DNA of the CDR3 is TGTGCCAGCAGCCTAGGGGCTAGCGGGAGTATCTACACAGATACGCAGTATTTT.

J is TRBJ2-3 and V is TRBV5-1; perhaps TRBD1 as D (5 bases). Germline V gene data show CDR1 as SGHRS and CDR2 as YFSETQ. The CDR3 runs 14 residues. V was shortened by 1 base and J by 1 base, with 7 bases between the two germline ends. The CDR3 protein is CASSLSRGTDTQYF. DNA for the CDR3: TGCGCCAGCAGCTTGAGCAGGGGCACAGATACGCAGTATTTT.

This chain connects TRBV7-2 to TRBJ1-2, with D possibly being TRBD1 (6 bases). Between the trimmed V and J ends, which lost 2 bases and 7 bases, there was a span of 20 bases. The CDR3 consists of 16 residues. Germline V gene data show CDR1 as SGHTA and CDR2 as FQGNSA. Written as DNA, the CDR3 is TGTGCCAGCAGCTTAAGCCTCCAGGGGCGCTCGGGTGGCTACACCTTC. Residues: CASSLSLQGRSGGYTF. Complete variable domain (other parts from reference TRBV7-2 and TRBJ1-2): GAGVSQSPSNKVTEKGKDVELRCDPISGHTALYWYRQSLGQGLEFLIYFQGNSAPDKSGLPSDRFSAERTGGSVSTLTIQRTQQEDSAVYLCASSLSLQGRSGGYTFGSGTRLTVV.

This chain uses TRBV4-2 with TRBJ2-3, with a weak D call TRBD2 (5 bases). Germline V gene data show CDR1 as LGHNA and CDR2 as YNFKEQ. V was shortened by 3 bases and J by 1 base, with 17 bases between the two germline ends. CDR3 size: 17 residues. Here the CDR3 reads CASSQNPPAGGTDTQYF. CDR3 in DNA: TGTGCCAGCAGCCAGAATCCTCCCGCCGGGGGCACAGATACGCAGTATTTT.

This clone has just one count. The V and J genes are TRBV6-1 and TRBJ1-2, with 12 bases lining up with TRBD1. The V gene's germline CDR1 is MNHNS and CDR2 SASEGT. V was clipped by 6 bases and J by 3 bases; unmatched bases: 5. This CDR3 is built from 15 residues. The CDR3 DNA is TGTGCCAGCAGAGAGGGACAGGGGGCGTACTATGGCTACACCTTC. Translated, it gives CASREGQGAYYGYTF.

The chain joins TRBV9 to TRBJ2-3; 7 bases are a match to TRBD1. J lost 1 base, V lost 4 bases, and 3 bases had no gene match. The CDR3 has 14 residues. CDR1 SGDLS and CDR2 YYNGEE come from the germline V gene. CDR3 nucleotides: TGTGCCAGCAGCCCAGGACAGGGCACAGATACGCAGTATTTT. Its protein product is CASSPGQGTDTQYF.

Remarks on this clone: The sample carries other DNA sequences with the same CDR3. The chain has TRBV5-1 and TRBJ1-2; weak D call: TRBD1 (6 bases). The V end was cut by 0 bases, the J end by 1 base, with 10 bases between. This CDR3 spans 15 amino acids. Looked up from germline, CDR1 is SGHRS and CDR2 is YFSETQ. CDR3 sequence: CASSLGQGYNYGYTF. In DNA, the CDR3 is TGCGCCAGCAGCTTGGGGCAGGGGTATAACTATGGCTACACCTTC. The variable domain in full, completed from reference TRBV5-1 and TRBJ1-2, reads KAGVTQTPRYLIKTRGQQVTLSCSPISGHRSVSWYQQTPGQGLQFLFEYFSETQRNKGNFPGRFSGRQFSNSRSEMNVSTLELGDSALYLCASSLGQGYNYGYTFGSGTRLTVV.

As DNA, the CDR3 is TGTGCCAGCAGTGAACTAGGAGGGGGGGGAACTGAAGCTTTCTTT. It yields the protein CASSELGGGGTEAFF. The J gene is TRBJ1-1, the V gene TRBV2, with D possibly being TRBD1 (6 bases). The germline V gene has CDR1 SNHLY and CDR2 FYNNEI. V gave up 2 bases and J gave up 5 bases, with 15 bases separating them. The CDR3 has 15 residues.

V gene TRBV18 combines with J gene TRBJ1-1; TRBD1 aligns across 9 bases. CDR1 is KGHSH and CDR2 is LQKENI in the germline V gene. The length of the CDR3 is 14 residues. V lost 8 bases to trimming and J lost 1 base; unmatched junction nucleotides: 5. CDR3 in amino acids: CASKDRGRNTEAFF. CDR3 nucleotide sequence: TGTGCCAGCAAGGACAGGGGCCGGAACACTGAAGCTTTCTTT.

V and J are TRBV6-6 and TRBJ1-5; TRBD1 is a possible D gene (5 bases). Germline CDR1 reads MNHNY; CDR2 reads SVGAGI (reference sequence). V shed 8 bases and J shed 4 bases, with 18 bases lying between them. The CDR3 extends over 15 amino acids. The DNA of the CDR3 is TGTGCCAGCGGGGTCCCAGGCAGACAGAATCAGCCCCAGCATTTT. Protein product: CASGVPGRQNQPQHF.

The CDR3 here is CASRIVSNSGNTIYF. DNA for the CDR3: TGTGCCAGCAGGATAGTATCCAACTCTGGAAACACCATATATTTT. The rearrangement uses TRBV28 and TRBJ1-3; the D is unclear. V lost 6 bases to trimming and J lost 0 bases, with 12 bases between them. This CDR3 contains 15 residues. The germline CDR1 and CDR2 sequences are MDHEN and SYDVKM. The full variable domain, with the rest looked up from reference TRBV28 and TRBJ1-3, is DVKVTQSSRYLVKRTGEKVFLECVQDMDHENMFWYRQDPGLGLRLIYFSYDVKMKEKGDIPEGYSVSREKKERFSLILESASTNQTSMYLCASRIVSNSGNTIYFGEGSWLTVV.

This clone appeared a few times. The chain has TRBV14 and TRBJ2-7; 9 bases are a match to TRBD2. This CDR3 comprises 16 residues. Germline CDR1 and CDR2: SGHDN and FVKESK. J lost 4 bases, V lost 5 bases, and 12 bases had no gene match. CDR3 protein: CASSTGTSRINYEQYF. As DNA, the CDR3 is TGTGCCAGCAGCACCGGGACTAGCAGGATCAATTACGAGCAGTACTTC.

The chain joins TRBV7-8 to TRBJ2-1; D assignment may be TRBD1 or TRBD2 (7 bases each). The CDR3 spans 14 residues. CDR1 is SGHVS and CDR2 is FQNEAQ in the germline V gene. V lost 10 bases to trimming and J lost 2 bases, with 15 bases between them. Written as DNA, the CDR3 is TGTGCCACCAGGGGGGGGGTAACCTACAATGAGCAGTTCTTC. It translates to CATRGGVTYNEQFF.

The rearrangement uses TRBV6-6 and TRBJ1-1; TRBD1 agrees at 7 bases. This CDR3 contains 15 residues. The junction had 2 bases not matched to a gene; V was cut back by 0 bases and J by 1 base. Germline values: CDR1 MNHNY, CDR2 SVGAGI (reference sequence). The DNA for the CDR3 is TGTGCCAGCAGTTACTCGACAGGGACGAACACTGAAGCTTTCTTT. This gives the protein CASSYSTGTNTEAFF.

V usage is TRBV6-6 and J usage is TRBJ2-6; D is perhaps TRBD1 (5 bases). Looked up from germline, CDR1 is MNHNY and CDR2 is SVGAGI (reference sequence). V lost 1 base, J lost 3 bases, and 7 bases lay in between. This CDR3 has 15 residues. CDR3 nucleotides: TGTGCCAGCAGTTACTGGGGCAGTGGGGCCAACGTCCTGACTTTC. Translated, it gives CASSYWGSGANVLTF.

The CDR3 protein is CATSMDSYEQYF. The CDR3 nucleotides read TGTGCCACCAGCATGGACAGCTACGAGCAGTACTTC. The rearrangement links TRBV15 to TRBJ2-7; TRBD1 might be the D (6 bases). CDR3 size: 12 residues. The V gene's germline CDR1 is LNHNV and CDR2 YYDKDF (reference sequence). V lost 4 bases, J lost 3 bases, and 7 bases lay in between. Filled out from reference TRBV15 and TRBJ2-7, the complete variable domain reads DAMVIQNPRYQVTQFGKPVTLSCSQTLNHNVMYWYQQKSSQAPKLLFHYYDKDFNNEADTPDNFQSRRPNTSFCFLDIRSPGLGDTAMYLCATSMDSYEQYFGPGTRLTVT.

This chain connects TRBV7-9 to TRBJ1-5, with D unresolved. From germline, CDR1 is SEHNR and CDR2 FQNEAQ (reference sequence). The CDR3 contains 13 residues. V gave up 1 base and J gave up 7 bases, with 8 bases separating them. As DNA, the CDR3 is TGTGCCAGCAGCTTAGTGGCGGGACAGCCCCAGCATTTT. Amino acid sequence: CASSLVAGQPQHF.

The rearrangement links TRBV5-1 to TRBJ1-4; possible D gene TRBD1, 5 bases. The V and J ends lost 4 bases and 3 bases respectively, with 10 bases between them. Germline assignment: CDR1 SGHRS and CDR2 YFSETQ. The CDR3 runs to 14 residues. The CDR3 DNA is TGCGCCAGCAGCCGGGAGGGACCTAATGAAAAACTGTTTTTT. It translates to CASSREGPNEKLFF.

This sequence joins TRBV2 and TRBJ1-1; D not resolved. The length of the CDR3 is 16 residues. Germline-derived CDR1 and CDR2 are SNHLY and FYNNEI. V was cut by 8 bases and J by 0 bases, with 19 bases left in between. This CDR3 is CASFMRQGVMNTEAFF. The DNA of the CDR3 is TGTGCCAGCTTTATGAGGCAAGGAGTCATGAACACTGAAGCTTTCTTT.

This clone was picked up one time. The CDR3 coding sequence is TGTGCCAGCAGTGTGGGACAGGGGGCGCCAGGCTATGGCTACACCTTC. Translating gives CASSVGQGAPGYGYTF. V usage is TRBV6-1 and J usage is TRBJ1-2; the match to TRBD1 covers 12 bases. The length of the CDR3 is 16 residues. Trimming took 4 bases from V and 4 from J; bases not matched to a gene: 7. Looked up from germline, CDR1 is MNHNS and CDR2 is SASEGT.

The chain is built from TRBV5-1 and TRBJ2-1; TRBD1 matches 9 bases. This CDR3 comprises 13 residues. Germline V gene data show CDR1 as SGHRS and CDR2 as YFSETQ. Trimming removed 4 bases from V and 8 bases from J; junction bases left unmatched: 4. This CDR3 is CASSGTGGYEQFF. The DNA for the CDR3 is TGCGCCAGCAGCGGAACAGGGGGCTATGAGCAGTTCTTC.

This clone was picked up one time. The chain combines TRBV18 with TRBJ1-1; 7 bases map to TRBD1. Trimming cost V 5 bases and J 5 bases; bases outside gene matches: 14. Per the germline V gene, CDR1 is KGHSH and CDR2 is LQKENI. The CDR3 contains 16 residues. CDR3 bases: TGTGCCAGCTCAGAAAAACAGGGGAGGTTCGGGACTGAAGCTTTCTTT. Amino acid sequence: CASSEKQGRFGTEAFF.

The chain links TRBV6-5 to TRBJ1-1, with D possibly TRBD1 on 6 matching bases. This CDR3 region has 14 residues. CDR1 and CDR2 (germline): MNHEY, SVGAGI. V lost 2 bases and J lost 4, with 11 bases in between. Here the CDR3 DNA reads TGTGCCAGCAGTTACCGGGGGGCGCCCACTGAAGCTTTCTTT. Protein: CASSYRGAPTEAFF.